The text below deals with one T cell receptor (beta chain). What this receptor recognizes is not known. The limits of the CDR3 on the DNA are not certain, so only TCRdb's listed CDR3 is given. The time point label corresponds to: newly diagnosed GD, antithyroid drugs for less than 3 months. For both TCR sequencing and RNA sequencing, RNA was extracted from PBMCs in TRIzol. Graves' disease was diagnosed according to American Thyroid Association guidelines. Patients for the study were recruited at an endocrinology department in Xi'an, China. From each patient, roughly 9 milliliters of peripheral blood was collected into an EDTA anticoagulant tube. Ficoll Paque Plus density gradient separation was used to isolate PBMCs, and no additional T cell sorting was done. RNA quality was checked with an Agilent 2100 Bioanalyzer and agarose gel, and concentration with a NanoDrop 2000. This record belongs to a study of regulatory T cells in long-lasting Graves disease (dated by TCRdb to the early 2020s). Looking at the study overall: In the newly diagnosed Graves' disease group, patients had been taking antithyroid drugs for less than 3 months. Peripheral blood TCR sequencing and RNA sequencing compared persistent Graves' disease patients with newly diagnosed Graves' disease patients. A total of around 35 samples underwent TCR sequencing, from about 13 patients with persistent Graves' disease and 20 or so patients with newly diagnosed Graves' disease. The study took place in China and was registered as a clinical trial. General conclusions and limits of the study: Sequencing and analysis were limited to the TCR beta chain. Because the primary lesion, thyroid tissue, could not be accessed, the study looked at peripheral blood alone. Patients with persistent disease shared more public clonotypes (approximately 2,500) than newly diagnosed patients did (approximately 970). Compared with newly diagnosed patients, patients with persistent Graves' disease had lower TCR Shannon entropy and fewer highly expanded clones, which suggests clonal expansion. The small sample size was acknowledged by the authors as a limitation that may reduce accuracy.

Library creation used multiplex PCR. The sequencer was an Illumina HiSeq 4000. iRepertoire HTBI primers and Arm-PCR amplification of CDR3 regions were used to construct TCR beta libraries. Before sequencing, the PCR products went through gel purification. In the paper's pipeline: Gene usage analysis of CDR3 amino acid clonotypes relied on the 60 or so TRBV and 14 TRBJ segments identified across samples. COPE and FqMerger were used to merge the filtered high-quality paired reads into contigs. BLAST was used to align contigs to IMGT TRBV, TRBD and TRBJ reference genes, with CDR3 defined following IMGT. Any clonotype with a frequency above 0.1% was counted as a highly expanded clone. Repertoire diversity was measured by Shannon entropy, and V-J evenness by the Gini coefficient. A clonotype found in more than one individual was treated as public. TCRdb applied fastp at Q25 and MiXCR to the public reads, then kept only in-frame beta chains. A single entry per CDR3 protein holds the most common genes and DNA from its merged rows. These V and J calls rely on TCRdb rather than the paper's analysis. In all, the sample holds around 250,000 distinct CDR3 sequences, and about 19% of those were seen once. The top ten hold about 15% of the sample.

The receptor's source is a female donor with Graves disease. Source: peripheral blood mononuclear cells (PBMCs), taken at new diagnosis, from a patient treated with antithyroid drugs.

The CDR3 in this case is CASSFYICSARWAASSYEQYF. The sequence is built from TRBV7-8 and TRBJ2-7; the tabulated D call, TRBD1, remains unverified against the DNA. The CDR3 measures 21 amino acids from cysteine to phenylalanine. According to the germline V gene, CDR1 reads SGHVS and CDR2 reads FQNEAQ.